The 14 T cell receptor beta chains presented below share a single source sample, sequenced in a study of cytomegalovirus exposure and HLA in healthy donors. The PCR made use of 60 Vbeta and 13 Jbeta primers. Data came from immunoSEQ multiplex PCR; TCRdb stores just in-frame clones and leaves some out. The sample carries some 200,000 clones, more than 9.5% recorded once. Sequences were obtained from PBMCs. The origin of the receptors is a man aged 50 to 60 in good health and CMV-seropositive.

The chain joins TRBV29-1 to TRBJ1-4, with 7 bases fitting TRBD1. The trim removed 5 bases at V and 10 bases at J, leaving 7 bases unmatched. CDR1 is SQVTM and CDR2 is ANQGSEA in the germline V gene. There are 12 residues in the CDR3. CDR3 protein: CSVRDSGGKLFF. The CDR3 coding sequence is TGCAGCGTTCGGGACAGCGGGGGAAAACTGTTTTTT.

CDR3 loop: CASSPGGKNTGELFF. CDR3 DNA sequence: TGTGCCAGCTCACCAGGAGGGAAGAACACCGGGGAGCTGTTTTTT. The chain uses TRBV18 and TRBJ2-2, with a weak D call TRBD2 (6 bases). The CDR3 sequence is 15 residues long. Germline values: CDR1 KGHSH, CDR2 LQKENI. V lost 2 bases to trimming and J lost 1 base, with 8 bases between them.

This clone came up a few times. Here the CDR3 reads CASSGGGIQETQYF. For the CDR3, the DNA is TGTGCCAGCAGCGGGGGCGGAATACAAGAGACCCAGTACTTC. The chain couples TRBV9 to TRBJ2-5; perhaps TRBD1 as D (5 bases). Per the germline V gene, CDR1 is SGDLS and CDR2 is YYNGEE. Trimming removed 3 bases at V and 2 bases at J, with 11 bases between. There are 14 residues in the CDR3. Together with reference TRBV9 and TRBJ2-5, the CDR3 gives the full variable domain: DSGVTQTPKHLITATGQRVTLRCSPRSGDLSVYWYQQSLDQGLQFLIQYYNGEERAKGNILERFSAQQFPDLHSELNLSSLELGDSALYFCASSGGGIQETQYFGPGTRLLVL.

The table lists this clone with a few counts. CDR3: CASSVGHLMDEQFF. The CDR3 nucleotides read TGTGCCAGCAGCGTAGGGCACCTGATGGATGAGCAGTTCTTC. The chain recombines TRBV9 with TRBJ2-1; D is unresolved. In germline, CDR1 is SGDLS, CDR2 YYNGEE. The CDR3 spans 14 residues. V dropped 0 bases and J dropped 8 bases, with 12 bases sitting between them. The full variable domain, rest sourced from reference TRBV9 and TRBJ2-1, is DSGVTQTPKHLITATGQRVTLRCSPRSGDLSVYWYQQSLDQGLQFLIQYYNGEERAKGNILERFSAQQFPDLHSELNLSSLELGDSALYFCASSVGHLMDEQFFGPGTRLTVL.

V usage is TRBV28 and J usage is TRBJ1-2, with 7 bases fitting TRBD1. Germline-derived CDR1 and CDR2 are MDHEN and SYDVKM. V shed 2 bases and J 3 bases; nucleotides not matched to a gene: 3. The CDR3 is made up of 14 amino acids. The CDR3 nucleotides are TGTGCCAGCAGTTTAGACAGGGTTCACTATGGCTACACCTTC. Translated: CASSLDRVHYGYTF.

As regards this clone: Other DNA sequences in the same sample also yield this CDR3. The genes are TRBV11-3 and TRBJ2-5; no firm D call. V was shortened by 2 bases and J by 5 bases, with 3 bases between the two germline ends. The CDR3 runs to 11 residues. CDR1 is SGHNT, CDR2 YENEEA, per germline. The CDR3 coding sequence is TGTGCCAGCAGCTTATCGGAGACCCAGTACTTC. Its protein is CASSLSETQYF.

The CDR3 nucleotides read TGTGCCAGCAGCTTCACCCTTAGGGGGGGCTCCTACAATGAGCAGTTCTTC. Residues: CASSFTLRGGSYNEQFF. The J gene is TRBJ2-1, the V gene TRBV5-6; weak D call: TRBD2 (7 bases). V was shortened by 2 bases and J by 0 bases, with 15 bases between the two germline ends. Germline V gives CDR1 SGHDT, CDR2 YYEEEE. This CDR3 is 17 amino acids long.

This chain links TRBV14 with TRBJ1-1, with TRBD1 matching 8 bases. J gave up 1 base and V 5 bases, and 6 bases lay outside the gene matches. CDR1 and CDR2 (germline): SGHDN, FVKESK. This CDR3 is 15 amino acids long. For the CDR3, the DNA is TGTGCCAGCAGCGCTAACAGGGGGTGGAACACTGAAGCTTTCTTT. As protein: CASSANRGWNTEAFF.

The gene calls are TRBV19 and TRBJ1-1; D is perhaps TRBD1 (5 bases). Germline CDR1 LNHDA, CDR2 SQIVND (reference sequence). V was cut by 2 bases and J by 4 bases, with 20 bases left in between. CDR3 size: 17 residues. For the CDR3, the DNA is TGTGCCAGTAGTATATTAGTGTCGCGCAGGGAGGCCACTGAAGCTTTCTTT. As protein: CASSILVSRREATEAFF.

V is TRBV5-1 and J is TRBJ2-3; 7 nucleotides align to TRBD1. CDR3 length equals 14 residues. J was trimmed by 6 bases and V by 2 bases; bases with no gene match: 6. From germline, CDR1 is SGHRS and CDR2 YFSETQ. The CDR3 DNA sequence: TGCGCCAGCAGCTTTGGACAGGATGGGGATACGCAGTATTTT. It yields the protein CASSFGQDGDTQYF.

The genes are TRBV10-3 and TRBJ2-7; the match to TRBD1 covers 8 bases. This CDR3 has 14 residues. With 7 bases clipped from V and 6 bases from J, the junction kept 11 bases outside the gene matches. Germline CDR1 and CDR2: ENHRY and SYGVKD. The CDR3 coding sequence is TGTGCCATCACCAACGCCGACAGGGGTAGCGAGCAGTACTTC. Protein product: CAITNADRGSEQYF.

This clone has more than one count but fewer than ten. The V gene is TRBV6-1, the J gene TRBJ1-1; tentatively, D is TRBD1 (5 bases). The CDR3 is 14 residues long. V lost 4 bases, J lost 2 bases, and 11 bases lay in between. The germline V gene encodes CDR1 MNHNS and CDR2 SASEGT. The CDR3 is CASSANRFNTEAFF. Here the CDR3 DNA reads TGTGCCAGCAGTGCGAACAGGTTCAACACTGAAGCTTTCTTT.

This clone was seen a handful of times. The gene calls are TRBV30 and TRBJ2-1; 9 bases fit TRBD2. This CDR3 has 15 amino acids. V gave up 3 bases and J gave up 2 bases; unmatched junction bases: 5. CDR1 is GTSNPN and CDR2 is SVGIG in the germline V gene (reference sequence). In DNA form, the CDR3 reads TGTGCCTGGAGCGGCGGGGGGGCCGCCTACAATGAGCAGTTCTTC. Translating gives CAWSGGGAAYNEQFF.

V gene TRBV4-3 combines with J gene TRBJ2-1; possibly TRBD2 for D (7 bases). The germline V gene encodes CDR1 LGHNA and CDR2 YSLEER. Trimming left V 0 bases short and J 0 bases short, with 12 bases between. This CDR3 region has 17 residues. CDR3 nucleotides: TGCGCCAGCAGCCAAGACAGGGCGGGGGCCTCCTACAATGAGCAGTTCTTC. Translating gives CASSQDRAGASYNEQFF.